The clone carrying this T cell receptor (beta chain) was observed a single time. Libraries were prepared by immunoSEQ multiplex PCR; TCRdb keeps only in-frame clonotypes and omits some of them. The data show approximately 230,000 clones, approximately 80% seen once. This record comes from a study of blood T cell repertoires in COVID-19. Study summary: From the United States, Italy and Spain came samples of acute and convalescent COVID-19.

This CDR3 spans 17 amino acids. Germline V lookup: CDR1 SNHLY, CDR2 FYNNEI. Trimming removed 5 bases from V and 1 base from J, with 17 bases in between. The receptor comes from a man in his forties who had recovered from COVID-19. Material for sequencing was PBMCs or T cells enriched from blood (not recorded which). The J gene is TRBJ2-2, the V gene TRBV2, with D possibly matching TRBD1 (7 bases). For the CDR3, the DNA is TGTGCCAGCAGTATATTGGGGGGACAGCTGAACACCGGGGAGCTGTTTTTT. It is translated as CASSILGGQLNTGELFF.